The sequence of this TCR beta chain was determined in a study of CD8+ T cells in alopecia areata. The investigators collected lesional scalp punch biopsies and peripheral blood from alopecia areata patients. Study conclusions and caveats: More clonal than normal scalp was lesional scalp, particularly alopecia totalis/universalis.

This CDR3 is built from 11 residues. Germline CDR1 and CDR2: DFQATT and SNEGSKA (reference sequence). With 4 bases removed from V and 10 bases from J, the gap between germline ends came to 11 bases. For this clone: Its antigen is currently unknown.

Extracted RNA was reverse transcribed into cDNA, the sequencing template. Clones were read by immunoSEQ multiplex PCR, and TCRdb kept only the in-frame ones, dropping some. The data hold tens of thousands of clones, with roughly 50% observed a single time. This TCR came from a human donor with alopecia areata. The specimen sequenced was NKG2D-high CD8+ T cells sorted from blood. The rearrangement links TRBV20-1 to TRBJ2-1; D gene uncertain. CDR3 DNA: TGCAGTGCTAAGAACAGTTACGAGCAGTTCTTC. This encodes CSAKNSYEQFF.